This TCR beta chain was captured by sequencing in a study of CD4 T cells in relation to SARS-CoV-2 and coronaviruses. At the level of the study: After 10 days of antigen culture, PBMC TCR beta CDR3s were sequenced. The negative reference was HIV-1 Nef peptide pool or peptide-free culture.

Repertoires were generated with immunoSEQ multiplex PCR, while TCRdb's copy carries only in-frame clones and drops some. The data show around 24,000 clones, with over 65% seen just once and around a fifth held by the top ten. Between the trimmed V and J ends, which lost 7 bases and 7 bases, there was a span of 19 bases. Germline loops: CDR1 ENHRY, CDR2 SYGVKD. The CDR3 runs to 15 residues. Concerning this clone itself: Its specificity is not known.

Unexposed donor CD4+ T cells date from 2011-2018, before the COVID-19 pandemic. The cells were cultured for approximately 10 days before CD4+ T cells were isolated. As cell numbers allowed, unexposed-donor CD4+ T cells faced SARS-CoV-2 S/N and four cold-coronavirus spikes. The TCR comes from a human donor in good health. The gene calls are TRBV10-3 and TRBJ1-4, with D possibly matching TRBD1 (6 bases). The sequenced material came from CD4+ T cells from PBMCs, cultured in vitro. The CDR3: CAIKDEGGLGEKLFF. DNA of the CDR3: TGTGCCATCAAAGACGAGGGGGGTCTGGGTGAAAAACTGTTTTTT.